This T cell receptor beta chain appears in the sequencing data of a study of memory CD4+ T cells and cytomegalovirus serostatus (dated by TCRdb to 2018 to 2020). With regard to the full study: The 35 or so healthy Belgian adults in the cohort included 9 who were CMV seropositive and roughly 25 who were CMV seronegative. To replicate a published TCR-based CMV serostatus classifier, the study sequenced CD4+ memory TCRbeta repertoires from a Belgian cohort whose cytomegalovirus serostatus was known.

The Quick-DNA Microprep Kit was used to extract genomic DNA from the sorted cells. Amplification of TCRbeta DNA was done with the immunoSEQ hsTCRbeta kit, following the protocol from the manufacturer. TCRbeta libraries were sequenced on an Illumina MiSeq instrument. From the authors' description of their analysis: Removing out-of-frame sequences left some 2.4 million distinct TCRbeta sequences, an average of around 67,000 per individual. Each individual was scored by the count of fewer than 200 previously reported CMV-associated TCRbeta sequences and the total productive distinct TCRbeta count. A beta-binomial model was reimplemented in Python, and scikit-learn random forests with default parameters were trained on data from the US cohort. Classifier performance on the Belgian cohort was summarized as median AUC with percentile confidence intervals calculated over 10,000 bootstrap iterations. Not all clones reach the TCRdb copy of this immuneACCESS table, which keeps in-frame sequences only. Checked studies attribute under half of the gap to unresolved V genes and leave the rest unexplained. Clonal size and the V and J genes are those of that table, whereas D and trimming came from the DNA. Recorded for this sample are about 100,000 clones; under 90% of them occurred a single time. The ten largest clonotypes hold 3.6% of the sample.

As concerns this clone: The target of this receptor is not known. It has no much larger one-base neighbor in the sample; base qualities were not kept.

Taken from cysteine to phenylalanine, the CDR3 has 15 residues. Only the CDR3 DNA is retained, 45 bases long and in frame from the first base. Via the germline V gene, CDR1 is SNHLY and CDR2 FYNNEI. From V the trimming removes 3 bases and from J it removes 5 bases, while the gene matches leave 9 bases of the junction unaccounted for. A FACSAria II was used to sort memory CD4+ T cells, defined as single viable CD3+CD4+CD8-CD45RO+ cells. CMV serostatus was assessed using a Roche Elecsys assay, by which serum IgG against CMV pp150, pp28, p38 and p52 was detected. After thawing, total CD4+ T cells were enriched by positive selection with CD4 magnetic microbeads. The samples came from a different study that was designed specifically to examine the CD4+ T cell memory repertoire. Peripheral blood mononuclear cells were isolated and cryopreserved according to standard operating procedures, and serum was kept at -80 degrees C. CD3-PerCP (BW264/56), CD4-APC (RPA-T4), CD45RO-PE (UCHT1) and CD8-Pacific Orange (3B5) antibodies were used for staining, and non-viable cells were excluded with Sytox blue.

General findings and caveats noted by the study authors: Of 164 previously reported CMV-associated TCRbeta sequences, 60 to 85 appeared in the CD4+ memory repertoires, each in one to five individuals. Only CD4+CD45RO+ memory cells were sequenced, unlike the original study, which covered naive and memory CD4+ and CD8+ populations. CMV serostatus prediction reached a median bootstrapped AUC of 0.95 with the original framework and about 0.93 with a US-trained random forest. The results were interpreted as suggesting that the CMV-associated TCR signature is mostly present in the CD4+ memory repertoire. On the Belgian cohort, the classifier based on the original framework reached a median bootstrapped AUC of 0.95, with a 95% CI of 0.76-1.00.

This receptor was identified in an adult in good health and CMV-seropositive. The chain couples TRBV2 to TRBJ2-5; TRBD1 agrees with 7 junctional bases. The material sequenced was memory CD4+ T cells from blood. This receptor carries the CDR3 CASSESQGIGETQYF. The DNA sequence is as follows: TGTGCCAGCAGTGAGTCACAGGGGATCGGGGAGACCCAGTACTTC.